The clone carrying this TCR beta chain has more than one count but fewer than ten. With 60 Vbeta and 13 Jbeta primers, the PCR was carried out. The protocol was immunoSEQ multiplex PCR, while the TCRdb copy is restricted to in-frame clones and leaves out a portion. The sample consists of 150,000 or so clones, around 65% of them appearing once. The sample originates from a study of cytomegalovirus exposure and HLA in healthy donors. The germline CDR1 and CDR2 sequences are MNHNS and SASEGT. The CDR3 loop spans 14 amino acids. The V segment lost 6 bases and the J segment 5 bases; nucleotides outside the gene matches: 6.

Input material: PBMCs. The receptor was derived from a woman aged 25-40 years in good health and CMV-seropositive. The chain employs TRBV6-1 and TRBJ1-2; TRBD1 agrees at 10 bases. The DNA of the CDR3 is TGTGCCAGCAGACTCGGGACAGGGGTTTATGGCTACACCTTC. This codes for CASRLGTGVYGYTF.